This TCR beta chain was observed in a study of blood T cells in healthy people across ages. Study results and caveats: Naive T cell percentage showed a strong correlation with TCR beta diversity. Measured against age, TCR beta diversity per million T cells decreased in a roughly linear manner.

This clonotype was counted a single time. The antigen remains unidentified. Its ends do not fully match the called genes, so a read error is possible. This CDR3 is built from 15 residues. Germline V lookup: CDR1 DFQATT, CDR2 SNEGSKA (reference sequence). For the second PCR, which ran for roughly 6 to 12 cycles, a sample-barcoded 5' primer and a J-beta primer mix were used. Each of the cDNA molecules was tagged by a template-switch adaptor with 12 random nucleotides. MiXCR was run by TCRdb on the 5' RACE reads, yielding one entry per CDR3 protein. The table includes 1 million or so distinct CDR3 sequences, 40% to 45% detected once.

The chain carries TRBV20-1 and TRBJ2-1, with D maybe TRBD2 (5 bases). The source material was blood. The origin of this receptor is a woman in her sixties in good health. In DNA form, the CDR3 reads TGCAGTGCTAGAGATCCTAGCACCTCCTACAATGGGCAGTTCTTC. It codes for CSARDPSTSYNGQFF.